Below are 25 T cell receptor beta chains sequenced from a single sample in a study of blood T cells in healthy people across ages. The authors ran a second PCR of about 6 to 11 cycles using a sample-barcoded 5' primer and a J-beta primer mix. MiXCR was run by TCRdb on the 5' RACE reads, yielding one entry per CDR3 protein. The table lists around 650,000 distinct CDR3 sequences, 40% to 50% of them singletons, with around 30% in the top ten. The specimen was blood. The receptor source for this set is a man at least 80 years old in good health.

This clonotype has a handful of counts. The chain employs TRBV6-1 and TRBJ2-1; TRBD2 is a possible D gene (5 bases). Deletions cut 4 bases from V and 8 bases from J, with 12 bases between. The CDR3 runs to 13 residues. Germline-derived CDR1 and CDR2 are MNHNS and SASEGT. The CDR3 DNA is TGTGCCAGCAGTGGGGAGAGGGTGGATGAGCAGTTCTTC. Amino acids: CASSGERVDEQFF.

This clonotype was seen only a few times. The rearrangement joins TRBV7-9 to TRBJ2-7; the match to TRBD1 covers 10 bases. This CDR3 region has 19 residues. With V trimmed by 2 bases and J by 3 bases, 16 bases remained unmatched. Germline V gene sequence: CDR1 SEHNR, CDR2 FQNEAQ (reference sequence). CDR3 sequence: CASSLLGGDRGPFGYEQYF. The CDR3 region has the DNA TGTGCCAGCAGCTTACTAGGAGGGGACAGGGGCCCTTTTGGCTACGAGCAGTACTTC. The entire variable domain, with the rest obtained from reference TRBV7-9 and TRBJ2-7, is as follows: DTGVSQNPRHKITKRGQNVTFRCDPISEHNRLYWYRQTLGQGPEFLTYFQNEAQLEKSRLLSDRFSAERPKGSFSTLEIQRTEQGDSAMYLCASSLLGGDRGPFGYEQYFGPGTRLTVT.

The J gene is TRBJ1-2, the V gene TRBV21-1; TRBD1 is the table's D call and was not checked against the DNA. TRBV21-1 is termed a pseudogene. This CDR3 has 15 amino acids. The CDR3 region has the DNA TGTGCCAGCAGCGCGGTCCCCCACGGAGATCCCGGCTACACCTTC. Protein: CASSAVPHGDPGYTF.

The rearrangement joins TRBV6-2 or TRBV6-3 to TRBJ2-5, with 7 bases identical to TRBD1. The CDR3 covers 13 residues. V gave up 7 bases and J gave up 2 bases; unmatched junction bases: 4. Germline V CDR1 and CDR2: MNHEY, SVGEGT. The CDR3 nucleotides read TGTGCCAGCAAACGGACAGGACAAGAGACCCAGTACTTC. Amino acids: CASKRTGQETQYF.

This clonotype was observed many times. The CDR3 coding sequence is TGTGCCAGCAGCCCCGGGGCGGGGTACCAAGAGACCCAGTACTTC. Protein sequence: CASSPGAGYQETQYF. The V call is TRBV12-3 or TRBV12-4, the J call TRBJ2-5, with D tentatively TRBD2 (6 bases). V gave up 6 bases and J gave up 0 bases, with 14 bases separating them. The CDR3 covers 15 residues.

This clonotype has just a few counts. This chain uses TRBV4-3 with TRBJ2-7; 9 bases are a match to TRBD2. After removal of 0 bases from V and 4 bases from J, the junction contained 13 bases not matched to a gene. The CDR3 spans 18 residues. From germline, CDR1 is LGHNA and CDR2 YSLEER. The CDR3 region has the DNA TGCGCCAGCAGCCAAGAGGTGCGGACTAGCGCCTTTTCGTACGAGCAGTACTTC. This encodes CASSQEVRTSAFSYEQYF.

The rearrangement uses TRBV6-5 and TRBJ2-3; no clear D. The germline gives CDR1 MNHEY, CDR2 SVGAGI. Trimming pared 5 bases from V and 5 bases from J, leaving 11 bases between. CDR3 length: 13 residues. The CDR3 reads CASSDGLQDTQYF. The DNA for the CDR3 is TGTGCCAGCAGTGACGGTCTCCAAGATACGCAGTATTTT.

There are a few counts of this clonotype. The chain joins TRBV7-2 to TRBJ2-7; D remains unclear. The V gene lost 6 bases and the J gene lost 2 bases, with 14 bases spanning the gap. This CDR3 has 14 residues. CDR1 is SGHTA, CDR2 FQGNSA, per germline. In DNA form, the CDR3 reads TGTGCCAGCAGTTTATATGGGTCGACCTACGAGCAGTACTTC. This sequence encodes CASSLYGSTYEQYF.

This chain connects TRBV4-2 to TRBJ2-5; TRBD2 matches at 7 bases. This CDR3 spans 15 amino acids. With V trimmed by 5 bases and J by 5 bases, 11 bases remained unmatched. From germline, CDR1 is LGHNA and CDR2 YNFKEQ. The CDR3 DNA is TGTGCCAGCAGCACGCCAGCGGGATTGGGTGAGACCCAGTACTTC. It yields the protein CASSTPAGLGETQYF.

The genes are TRBV7-2 and TRBJ2-1; D gene ambiguous. V gave up 1 base and J gave up 0 bases, with 10 bases separating them. CDR1 is SGHTA and CDR2 is FQGNSA in the germline V gene. The CDR3 covers 16 residues. The chain's CDR3 is CASSLDVTSSYNEQFF. Written as DNA, the CDR3 is TGTGCCAGCAGCTTAGATGTTACCAGCTCCTACAATGAGCAGTTCTTC.

For the CDR3, the DNA is TGTGCCAGCAGCTCAGACCCCGGCCTAAGGAATGAGCAGTTCTTC. Its protein product is CASSSDPGLRNEQFF. The chain links TRBV5-6 to TRBJ2-1; unclear D gene. The CDR3 loop spans 15 amino acids. V was pared by 3 bases and J by 7 bases, with 17 bases between. Germline V CDR1 and CDR2: SGHDT, YYEEEE.

The chain links TRBV2 to TRBJ2-7; TRBD2 is a possible D gene (5 bases). V shed 2 bases and J shed 6 bases, with 14 bases lying between them. Germline values: CDR1 SNHLY, CDR2 FYNNEI. There are 14 residues in the CDR3. Here the CDR3 reads CASSEQASSAEQYF. CDR3 in DNA: TGTGCCAGCAGTGAACAGGCAAGTAGCGCCGAGCAGTACTTC.

The chain employs TRBV12-3 or TRBV12-4 and TRBJ2-7; 7 bases map to TRBD1. CDR3 size: 14 residues. V shed 2 bases, J shed 1 base, and the junction held 2 bases outside the gene matches. CDR3 in amino acids: CASSLPDRSYEQYF. CDR3 bases: TGTGCCAGCAGTTTACCGGACAGGTCCTACGAGCAGTACTTC.

This CDR3 reads CASKEGYTEAFF. CDR3 nucleotides: TGTGCCAGCAAGGAGGGGTACACTGAAGCTTTCTTT. This chain links TRBV6-6 with TRBJ1-1, with a tentative D call TRBD1 (5 bases). Trimming removed 7 bases from V and 3 bases from J, with 9 bases in between. Germline lookup yields CDR1 MNHNY and CDR2 SVGAGI (reference sequence). The CDR3 covers 12 residues.

A note on this clonotype: The junction departs from the called germline gene at one end, perhaps through a read error. This rearrangement joins TRBV4-1 to TRBJ1-4; 8 bases align to TRBD1. Germline V lookup: CDR1 MGHRA, CDR2 YSYEKL. The CDR3 runs to 15 residues. CDR3 sequence (DNA): TGTGCCAGCAGCCAAGATGGGACAGGAAATGAAAAACTGTTTTTT. Translated: CASSQDGTGNEKLFF.

The genes are TRBV28 and TRBJ2-5; TRBD1 matches 7 bases. The germline CDR1 and CDR2 sequences are MDHEN and SYDVKM. The CDR3 runs to 14 residues. Trimming took 6 bases from V and 3 from J; bases not matched to a gene: 7. This CDR3 is CASRAGGPKETQYF. CDR3 DNA: TGTGCCAGCAGGGCAGGGGGACCCAAAGAGACCCAGTACTTC.

As to this clonotype: A much more abundant neighbour one base away suggests this may be a read error. The chain combines TRBV11-2 with TRBJ2-3; D not certain. Germline V lookup: CDR1 SGHAT, CDR2 FQNNGV. V dropped 5 bases and J dropped 6 bases, with 21 bases sitting between them. The CDR3 totals 16 residues. CDR3 sequence reads: CASSPKPRRLFDTQYF. The CDR3 DNA sequence: TGTGCCAGCAGCCCTAAACCTAGGAGATTATTTGATACGCAGTATTTT. The entire variable domain, with the rest obtained from reference TRBV11-2 and TRBJ2-3, is as follows: EAGVAQSPRYKIIEKRQSVAFWCNPISGHATLYWYQQILGQGPKLLIQFQNNGVVDDSQLPKDRFSAERLKGVDSTLKIQPAKLEDSAVYLCASSPKPRRLFDTQYFGPGTRLTVL.

The chain combines TRBV20-1 with TRBJ2-3; D ambiguous. Germline V gene data show CDR1 as DFQATT and CDR2 as SNEGSKA (reference sequence). The CDR3 length is 13 residues. CDR3 bases: TGCACGTCTTGGGTCCGTAGCACAGATACGCAGTATTTT. Encoded protein: CTSWVRSTDTQYF.

V usage is TRBV5-1 and J usage is TRBJ1-2; D is uncertain. The V end lost 1 base, the J end lost 3 bases, and 7 bases lay between the germline ends. CDR1 and CDR2 from the germline V gene are SGHRS and YFSETQ. The CDR3 has 13 residues. The CDR3 coding sequence is TGCGCCAGCAGCTTGCCAGGAGACTATGGCTACACCTTC. Translation gives CASSLPGDYGYTF. The complete variable domain, with remaining parts taken from reference TRBV5-1 and TRBJ1-2, reads KAGVTQTPRYLIKTRGQQVTLSCSPISGHRSVSWYQQTPGQGLQFLFEYFSETQRNKGNFPGRFSGRQFSNSRSEMNVSTLELGDSALYLCASSLPGDYGYTFGSGTRLTVV.

The V and J genes are TRBV7-9 and TRBJ2-2; D is undetermined. The germline V gene has CDR1 SEHNR and CDR2 FQNEAQ (reference sequence). V was clipped by 1 base and J by 0 bases, with 9 bases between them. CDR3 length: 16 amino acids. This chain's CDR3 is CASSLDQATNTGELFF. CDR3 sequence (DNA): TGTGCCAGCAGCTTAGACCAGGCTACGAACACCGGGGAGCTGTTTTTT.

Here the CDR3 reads CASSRAGAQETQYF. In DNA form, the CDR3 reads TGTGCCAGCAGCCGAGCGGGCGCCCAAGAGACCCAGTACTTC. V is TRBV27 and J is TRBJ2-5, with D possibly matching TRBD2 (6 bases). With 6 bases removed from V and 1 base from J, the gap between germline ends came to 12 bases. Germline V gives CDR1 MNHEY, CDR2 SMNVEV (reference sequence). The CDR3 has 14 amino acids.

The CDR3 reads CASSPRGTLNYNEQFF. DNA of the CDR3: TGTGCCAGCAGCCCAAGAGGGACACTGAACTACAATGAGCAGTTCTTC. This sequence joins TRBV14 and TRBJ2-1; weak D call: TRBD1 (6 bases). Germline V gives CDR1 SGHDN, CDR2 FVKESK. The CDR3 runs to 16 residues. Deletions cut 4 bases from V and 3 bases from J, with 16 bases between.

This chain joins TRBV12-3 or TRBV12-4 and TRBJ1-2, with TRBD1 matching 7 bases. The CDR3 totals 15 residues. The J segment lost 1 base and the V segment lost 6 bases, leaving 8 bases of the junction unmatched. The CDR3 DNA reads as TGTGCCAGCAGCCCTCAGGGACAGAATAACTATGGCTACACCTTC. Translating gives CASSPQGQNNYGYTF.

The CDR3 spells CASSLGASGGSYNEQFF. DNA of the CDR3: TGCGCCAGCAGCTTGGGGGCTAGCGGGGGGTCCTACAATGAGCAGTTCTTC. The chain couples TRBV5-1 to TRBJ2-1, with 11 bases matching TRBD2. J was trimmed by 1 base and V by 0 bases; bases with no gene match: 3. CDR3 length: 17 amino acids. Per germline, CDR1 SGHRS and CDR2 YFSETQ.

This clonotype was seen ten or more times. The chain combines TRBV29-1 with TRBJ2-5; D is perhaps TRBD2 (6 bases). Looked up from germline, CDR1 is SQVTM and CDR2 is ANQGSEA. CDR3 size: 15 residues. V lost 3 bases and J lost 0, with 14 bases in between. This CDR3 is CSVDQRDSYQETQYF. Here the CDR3 DNA reads TGCAGCGTTGATCAAAGGGACTCGTACCAAGAGACCCAGTACTTC.